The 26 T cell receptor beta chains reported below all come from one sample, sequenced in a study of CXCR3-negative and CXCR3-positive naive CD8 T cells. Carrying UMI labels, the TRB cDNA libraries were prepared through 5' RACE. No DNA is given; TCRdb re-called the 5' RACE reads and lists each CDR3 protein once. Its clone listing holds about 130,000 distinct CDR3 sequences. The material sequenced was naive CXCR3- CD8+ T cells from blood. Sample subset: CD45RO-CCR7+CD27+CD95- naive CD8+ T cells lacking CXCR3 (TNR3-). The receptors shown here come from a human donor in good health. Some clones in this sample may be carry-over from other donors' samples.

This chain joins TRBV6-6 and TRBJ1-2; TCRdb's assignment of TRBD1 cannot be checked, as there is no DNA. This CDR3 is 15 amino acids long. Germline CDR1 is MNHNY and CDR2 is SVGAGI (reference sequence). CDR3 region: CASSSRQRPLVGYTF.

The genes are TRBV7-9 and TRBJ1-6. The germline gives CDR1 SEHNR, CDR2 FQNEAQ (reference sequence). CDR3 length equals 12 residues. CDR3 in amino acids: CASSSNNSPLHF.

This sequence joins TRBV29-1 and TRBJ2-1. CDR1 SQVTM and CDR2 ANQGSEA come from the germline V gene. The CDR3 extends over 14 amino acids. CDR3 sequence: CSVGLGGTYNEQFF.

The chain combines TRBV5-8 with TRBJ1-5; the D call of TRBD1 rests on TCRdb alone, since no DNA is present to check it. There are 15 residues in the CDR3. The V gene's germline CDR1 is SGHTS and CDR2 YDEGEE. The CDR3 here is CASSPLGQGNQPQHF.

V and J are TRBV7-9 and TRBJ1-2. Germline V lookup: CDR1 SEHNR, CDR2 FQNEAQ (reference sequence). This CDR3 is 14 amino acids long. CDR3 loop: CASSPREGRNGYTF.

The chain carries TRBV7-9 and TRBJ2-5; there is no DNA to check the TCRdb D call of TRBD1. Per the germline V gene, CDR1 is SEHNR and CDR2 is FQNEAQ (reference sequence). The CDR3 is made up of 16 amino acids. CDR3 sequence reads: CASSPPRTGGSETQYF.

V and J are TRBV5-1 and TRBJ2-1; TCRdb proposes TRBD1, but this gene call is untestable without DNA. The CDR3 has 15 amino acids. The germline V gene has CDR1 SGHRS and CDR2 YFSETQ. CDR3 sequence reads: CASSLGGEIYNEQFF.

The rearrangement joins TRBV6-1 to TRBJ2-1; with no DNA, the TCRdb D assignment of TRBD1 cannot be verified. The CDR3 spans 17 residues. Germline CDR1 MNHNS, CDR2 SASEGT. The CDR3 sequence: CASSEARGGVGLNEQFF.

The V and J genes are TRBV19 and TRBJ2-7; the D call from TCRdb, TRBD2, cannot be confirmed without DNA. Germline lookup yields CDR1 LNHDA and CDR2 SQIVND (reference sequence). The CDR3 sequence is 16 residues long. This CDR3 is CASSIVGTSGTYEQYF.

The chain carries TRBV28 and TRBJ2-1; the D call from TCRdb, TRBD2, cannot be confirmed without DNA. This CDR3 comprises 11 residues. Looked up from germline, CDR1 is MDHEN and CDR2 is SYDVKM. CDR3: CASRGGSEQFF. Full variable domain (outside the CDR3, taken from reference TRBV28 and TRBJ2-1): DVKVTQSSRYLVKRTGEKVFLECVQDMDHENMFWYRQDPGLGLRLIYFSYDVKMKEKGDIPEGYSVSREKKERFSLILESASTNQTSMYLCASRGGSEQFFGPGTRLTVL.

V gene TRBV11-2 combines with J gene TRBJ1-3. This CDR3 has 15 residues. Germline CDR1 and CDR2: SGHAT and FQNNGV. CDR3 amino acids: CASSLTGISGNTIYF.

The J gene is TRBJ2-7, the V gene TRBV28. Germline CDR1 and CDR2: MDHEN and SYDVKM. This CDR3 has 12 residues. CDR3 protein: CASNQPRYEQYF.

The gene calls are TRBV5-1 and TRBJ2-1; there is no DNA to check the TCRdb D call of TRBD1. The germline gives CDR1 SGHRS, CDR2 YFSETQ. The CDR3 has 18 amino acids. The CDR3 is CASSLGLAGGHSYNEQFF.

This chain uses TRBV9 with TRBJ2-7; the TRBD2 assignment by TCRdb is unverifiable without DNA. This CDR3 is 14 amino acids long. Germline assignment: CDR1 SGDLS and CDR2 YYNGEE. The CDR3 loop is CASSVGGGIGEQYF.

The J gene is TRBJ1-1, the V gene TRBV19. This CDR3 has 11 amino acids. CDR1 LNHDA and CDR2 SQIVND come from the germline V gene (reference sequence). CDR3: CASSNSVEAFF. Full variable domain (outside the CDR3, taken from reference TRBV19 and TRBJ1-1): DGGITQSPKYLFRKEGQNVTLSCEQNLNHDAMYWYRQDPGQGLRLIYYSQIVNDFQKGDIAEGYSVSREKKESFPLTVTSAQKNPTAFYLCASSNSVEAFFGQGTRLTVV.

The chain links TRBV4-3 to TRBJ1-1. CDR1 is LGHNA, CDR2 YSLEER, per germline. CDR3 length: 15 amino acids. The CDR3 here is CASSQDKFLNTEAFF.

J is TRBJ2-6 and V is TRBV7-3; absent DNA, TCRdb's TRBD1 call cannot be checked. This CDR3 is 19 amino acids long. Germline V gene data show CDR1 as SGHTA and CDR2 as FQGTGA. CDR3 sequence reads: CASSLHPPGQLSGANVLTF.

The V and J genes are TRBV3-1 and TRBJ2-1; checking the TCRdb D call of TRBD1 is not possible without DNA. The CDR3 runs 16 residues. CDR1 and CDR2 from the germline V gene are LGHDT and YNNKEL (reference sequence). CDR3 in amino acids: CASSQGVRPGWNEQFF.

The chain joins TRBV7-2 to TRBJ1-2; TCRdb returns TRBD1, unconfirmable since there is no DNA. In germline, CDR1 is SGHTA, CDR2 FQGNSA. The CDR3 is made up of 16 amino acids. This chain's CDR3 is CASSLARTGVNYGYTF. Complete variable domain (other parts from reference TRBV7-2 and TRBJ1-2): GAGVSQSPSNKVTEKGKDVELRCDPISGHTALYWYRQSLGQGLEFLIYFQGNSAPDKSGLPSDRFSAERTGGSVSTLTIQRTQQEDSAVYLCASSLARTGVNYGYTFGSGTRLTVV.

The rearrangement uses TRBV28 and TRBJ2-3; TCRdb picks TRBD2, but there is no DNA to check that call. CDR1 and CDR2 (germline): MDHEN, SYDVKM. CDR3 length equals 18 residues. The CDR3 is CASSLSGLAGVSTDTQYF.

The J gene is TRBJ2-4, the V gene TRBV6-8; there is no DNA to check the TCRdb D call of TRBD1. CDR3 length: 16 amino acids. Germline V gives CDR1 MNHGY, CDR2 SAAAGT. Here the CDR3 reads CASSYSGGRERDIQYF.

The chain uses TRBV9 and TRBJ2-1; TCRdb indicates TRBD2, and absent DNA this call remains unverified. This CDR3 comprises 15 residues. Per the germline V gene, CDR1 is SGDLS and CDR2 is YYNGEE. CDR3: CASSVDGSGYNEQFF. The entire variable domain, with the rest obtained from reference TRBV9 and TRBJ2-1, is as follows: DSGVTQTPKHLITATGQRVTLRCSPRSGDLSVYWYQQSLDQGLQFLIQYYNGEERAKGNILERFSAQQFPDLHSELNLSSLELGDSALYFCASSVDGSGYNEQFFGPGTRLTVL.

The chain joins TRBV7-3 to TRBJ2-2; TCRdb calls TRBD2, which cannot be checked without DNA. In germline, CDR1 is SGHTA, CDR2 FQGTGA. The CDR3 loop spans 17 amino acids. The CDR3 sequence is CASSLSPRGLGVGELFF.

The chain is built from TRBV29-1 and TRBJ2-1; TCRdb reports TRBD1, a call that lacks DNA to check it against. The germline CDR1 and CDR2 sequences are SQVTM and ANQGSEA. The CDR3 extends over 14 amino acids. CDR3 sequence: CSAREALVYNEQFF.

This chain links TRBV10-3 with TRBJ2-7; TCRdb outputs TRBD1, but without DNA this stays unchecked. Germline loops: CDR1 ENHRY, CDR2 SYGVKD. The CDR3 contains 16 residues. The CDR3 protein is CAISEFPGQAAYEQYF.

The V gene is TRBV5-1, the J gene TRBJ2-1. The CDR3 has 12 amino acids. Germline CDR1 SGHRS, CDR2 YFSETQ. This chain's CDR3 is CASSLEGSEQFF.